This T cell receptor (beta chain) was identified in a study of regulatory T cells in long-lasting Graves disease. Per the germline V gene, CDR1 is SGHKS and CDR2 is YYEKEE (reference sequence). The ends were cut back, 0 bases at V and 7 bases at J, with 17 bases in the middle. The CDR3 runs to 16 residues. As for this clonotype: Its target is not known.

Combining iRepertoire HTBI primers with Arm-PCR of CDR3 regions, the authors built TCR beta libraries. MiXCR, applied by TCRdb to the multiplex PCR reads, yields one record per CDR3 protein. The sample holds over 500,000 distinct CDR3 sequences, about 16% seen once. Regarding the study as a whole: Clonotypes that were public and shared totalled 2,741 in persistent patients versus 900 to 1,000 in new patients.

Documented time point: newly diagnosed GD, antithyroid drugs for less than 3 months. PBMC-extracted RNA yielded the TCR library. Approximately 9.6 milliliters of peripheral blood were drawn into EDTA tubes. This same sample was also taken into another study, of T cells in Graves' hyperthyroidism and ophthalmopathy. According to that study: In simple terms, a model built on 13 V-J features told ophthalmopathy apart from stable hyperthyroidism.

The material sequenced was peripheral blood mononuclear cells (PBMCs), taken at new diagnosis, from a patient treated with antithyroid drugs. The receptor was isolated from a man aged 18 to 29 with Graves disease. The chain uses TRBV5-5 and TRBJ1-3, with D hard to call. DNA of the CDR3: TGTGCCAGCAGCTTGGGGACGGCAACGGGAAGGAACACCATATATTTT. Translation gives CASSLGTATGRNTIYF.